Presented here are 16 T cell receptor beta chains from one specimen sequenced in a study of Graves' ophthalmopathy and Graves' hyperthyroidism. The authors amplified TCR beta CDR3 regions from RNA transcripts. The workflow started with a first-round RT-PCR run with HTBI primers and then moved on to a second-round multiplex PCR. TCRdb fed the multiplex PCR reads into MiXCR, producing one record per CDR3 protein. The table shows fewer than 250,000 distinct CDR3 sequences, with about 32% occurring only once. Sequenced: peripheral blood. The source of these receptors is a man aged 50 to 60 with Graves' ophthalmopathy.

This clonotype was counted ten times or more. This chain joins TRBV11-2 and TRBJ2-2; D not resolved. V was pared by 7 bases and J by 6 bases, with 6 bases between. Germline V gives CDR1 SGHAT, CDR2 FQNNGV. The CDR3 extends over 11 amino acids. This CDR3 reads CASTSPGELFF. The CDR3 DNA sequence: TGTGCCAGCACCTCTCCCGGGGAGCTGTTTTTT. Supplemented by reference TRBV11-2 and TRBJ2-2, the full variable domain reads EAGVAQSPRYKIIEKRQSVAFWCNPISGHATLYWYQQILGQGPKLLIQFQNNGVVDDSQLPKDRFSAERLKGVDSTLKIQPAKLEDSAVYLCASTSPGELFFGEGSRLTVL.

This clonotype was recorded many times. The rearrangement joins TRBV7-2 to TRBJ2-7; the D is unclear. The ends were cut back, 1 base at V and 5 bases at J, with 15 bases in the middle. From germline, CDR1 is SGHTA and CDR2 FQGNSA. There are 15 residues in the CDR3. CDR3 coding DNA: TGTGCCAGCAGCTTAGGAATCCGGCGGTTTAACGAGCAGTACTTC. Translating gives CASSLGIRRFNEQYF.

CDR3 loop: CASFGTGDYEQYF. The CDR3 DNA reads as TGTGCCAGCTTCGGGACAGGGGACTACGAGCAGTACTTC. The J gene is TRBJ2-7, the V gene TRBV28; 10 bases match TRBD1. Germline-derived CDR1 and CDR2 are MDHEN and SYDVKM. This CDR3 comprises 13 residues. The trim removed 8 bases at V and 3 bases at J, leaving 4 bases unmatched.

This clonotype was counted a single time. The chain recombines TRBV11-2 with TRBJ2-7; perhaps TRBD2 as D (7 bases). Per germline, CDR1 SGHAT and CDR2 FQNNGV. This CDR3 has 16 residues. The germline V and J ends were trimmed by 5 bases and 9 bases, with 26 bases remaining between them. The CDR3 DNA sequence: TGTGCCAGCAGCACCGAGGCGGGGGCGCCCCTTCCTAGGCAGTACTTC. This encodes CASSTEAGAPLPRQYF. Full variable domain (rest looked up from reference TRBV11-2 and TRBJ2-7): EAGVAQSPRYKIIEKRQSVAFWCNPISGHATLYWYQQILGQGPKLLIQFQNNGVVDDSQLPKDRFSAERLKGVDSTLKIQPAKLEDSAVYLCASSTEAGAPLPRQYFGPGTRLTVT.

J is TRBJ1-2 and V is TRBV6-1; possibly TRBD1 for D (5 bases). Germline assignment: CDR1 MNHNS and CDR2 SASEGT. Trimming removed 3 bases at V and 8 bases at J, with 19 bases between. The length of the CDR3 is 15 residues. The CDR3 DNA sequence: TGTGCCAGCAGTGATCTGGGCCCCTCGACAGAAGGCTACACCTTC. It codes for CASSDLGPSTEGYTF.

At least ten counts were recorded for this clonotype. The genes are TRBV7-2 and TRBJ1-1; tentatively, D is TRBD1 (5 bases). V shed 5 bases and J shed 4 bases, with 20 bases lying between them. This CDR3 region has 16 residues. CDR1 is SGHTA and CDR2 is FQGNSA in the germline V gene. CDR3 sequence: CASSPRDHPRATEAFF. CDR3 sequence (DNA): TGTGCCAGCAGCCCCAGGGACCACCCGAGGGCCACTGAAGCTTTCTTT.

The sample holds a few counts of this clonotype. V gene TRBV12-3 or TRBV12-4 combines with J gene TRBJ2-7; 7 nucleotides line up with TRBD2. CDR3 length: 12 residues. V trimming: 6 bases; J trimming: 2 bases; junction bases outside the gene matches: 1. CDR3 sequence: CASRGGAYEQYF. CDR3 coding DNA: TGTGCCAGCAGGGGAGGGGCCTACGAGCAGTACTTC.

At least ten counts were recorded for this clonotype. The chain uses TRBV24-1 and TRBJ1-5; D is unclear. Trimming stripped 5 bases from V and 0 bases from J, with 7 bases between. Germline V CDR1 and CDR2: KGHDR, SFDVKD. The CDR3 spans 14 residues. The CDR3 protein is CATSGVYSNQPQHF. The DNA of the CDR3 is TGTGCCACCAGTGGGGTGTATAGCAATCAGCCCCAGCATTTT.

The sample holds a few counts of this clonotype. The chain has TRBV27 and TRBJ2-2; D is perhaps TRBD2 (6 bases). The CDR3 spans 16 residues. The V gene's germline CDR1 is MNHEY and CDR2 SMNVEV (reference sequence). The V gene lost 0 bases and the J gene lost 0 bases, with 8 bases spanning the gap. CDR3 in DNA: TGTGCCAGCAGTTTATCCGGGACTTCGAACACCGGGGAGCTGTTTTTT. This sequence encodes CASSLSGTSNTGELFF.

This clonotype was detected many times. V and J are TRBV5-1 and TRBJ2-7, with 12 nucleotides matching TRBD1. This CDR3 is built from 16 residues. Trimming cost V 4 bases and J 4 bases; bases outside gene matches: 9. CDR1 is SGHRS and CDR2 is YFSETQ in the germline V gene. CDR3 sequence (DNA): TGCGCCAGCAGCCAGGGACAGGGGGCGAAGAGGTACGAGCAGTACTTC. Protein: CASSQGQGAKRYEQYF.

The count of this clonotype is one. CDR3 protein: CASSSKTGGADTGELFF. The CDR3 DNA reads TGTGCCAGCAGCTCAAAAACAGGGGGCGCGGACACCGGGGAGCTGTTTTTT. The chain combines TRBV11-1 with TRBJ2-2, with TRBD1 matching over 9 bases. The V segment lost 4 bases and the J segment 3 bases; nucleotides outside the gene matches: 9. From germline, CDR1 is SGHAT and CDR2 FQDESV (reference sequence). The CDR3 sequence is 17 residues long.

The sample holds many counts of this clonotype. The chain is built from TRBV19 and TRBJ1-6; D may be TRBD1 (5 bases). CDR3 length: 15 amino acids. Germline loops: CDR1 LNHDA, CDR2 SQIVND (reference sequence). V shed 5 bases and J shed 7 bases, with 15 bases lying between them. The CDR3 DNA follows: TGTGCCAGTAGTCCCCGGGACGGCTCCAATTCACCCCTCCACTTT. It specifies CASSPRDGSNSPLHF. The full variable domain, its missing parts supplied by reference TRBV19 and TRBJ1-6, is DGGITQSPKYLFRKEGQNVTLSCEQNLNHDAMYWYRQDPGQGLRLIYYSQIVNDFQKGDIAEGYSVSREKKESFPLTVTSAQKNPTAFYLCASSPRDGSNSPLHFGNGTRLTVT.

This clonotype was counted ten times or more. Here the CDR3 reads CASSLTSGHQETQYF. The CDR3 DNA follows: TGTGCCAGCAGTTTAACTAGCGGACACCAAGAGACCCAGTACTTC. The V and J genes are TRBV28 and TRBJ2-5, with 8 positions matching TRBD2. Germline lookup yields CDR1 MDHEN and CDR2 SYDVKM. The CDR3 spans 15 residues. V dropped 2 bases and J dropped 0; count of bases not matched to a gene: 2.

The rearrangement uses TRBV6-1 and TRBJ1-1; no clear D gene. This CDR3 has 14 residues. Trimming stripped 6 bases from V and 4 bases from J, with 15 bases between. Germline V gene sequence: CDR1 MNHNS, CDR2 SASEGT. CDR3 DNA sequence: TGTGCCAGCAGCCAAGAGAAAAGGAGCACTGAAGCTTTCTTT. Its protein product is CASSQEKRSTEAFF.

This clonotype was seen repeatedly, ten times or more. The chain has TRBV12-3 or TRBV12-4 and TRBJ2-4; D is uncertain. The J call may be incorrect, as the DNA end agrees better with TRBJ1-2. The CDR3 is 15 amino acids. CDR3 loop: CASSLSPGGALGYTF. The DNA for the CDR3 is TGTGCCAGCAGTTTGTCCCCAGGTGGAGCTCTGGGCTACACCTTC.

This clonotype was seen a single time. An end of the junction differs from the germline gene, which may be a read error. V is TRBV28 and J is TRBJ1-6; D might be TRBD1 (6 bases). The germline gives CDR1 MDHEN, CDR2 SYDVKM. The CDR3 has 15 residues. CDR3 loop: CASGLLQGNNSPLHF. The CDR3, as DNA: TGTGCCAGCGGTTTACTCCAGGGGAATAATTCACCCCTCCACTTT.